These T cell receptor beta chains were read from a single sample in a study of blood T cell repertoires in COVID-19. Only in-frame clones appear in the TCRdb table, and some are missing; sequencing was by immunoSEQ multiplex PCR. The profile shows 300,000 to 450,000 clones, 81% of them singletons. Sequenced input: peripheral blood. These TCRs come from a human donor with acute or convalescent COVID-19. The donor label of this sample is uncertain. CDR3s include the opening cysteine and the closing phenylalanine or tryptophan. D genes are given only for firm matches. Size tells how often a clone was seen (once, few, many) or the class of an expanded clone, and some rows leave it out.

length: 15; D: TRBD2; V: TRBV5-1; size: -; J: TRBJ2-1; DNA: TGCGCCAGCAGCTTGGGGGCTAGCGGCCTCAATGAGCAGTTCTTC; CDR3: CASSLGASGLNEQFF
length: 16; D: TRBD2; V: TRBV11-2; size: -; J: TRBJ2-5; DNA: TGTGCCAGCAGCCCTCGACTAGCGGGGAGGACTATTCCCCAGTACTTC; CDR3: CASSPRLAGRTIPQYF
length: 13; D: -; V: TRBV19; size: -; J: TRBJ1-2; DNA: TGTGCCAGTAGTAAACAGAAGAACTATGGCTACACCTTC; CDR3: CASSKQKNYGYTF
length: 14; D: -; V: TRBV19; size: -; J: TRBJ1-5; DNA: TGTGCCAGTAGATCTGTCCAGGGTGGACAGCCCCAGCATTTT; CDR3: CASRSVQGGQPQHF
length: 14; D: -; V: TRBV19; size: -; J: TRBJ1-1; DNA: TGTGCCAGTTATTCGACAGAGCCTCCATATGAAGCTTTCTTT; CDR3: CASYSTEPPYEAFF
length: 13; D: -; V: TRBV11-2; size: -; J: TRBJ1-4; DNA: TGTGCCAGCCGCGACAGGCGGTACGAAAAACTGTTTTTT; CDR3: CASRDRRYEKLFF
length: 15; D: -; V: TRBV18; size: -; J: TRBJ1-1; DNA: TGTGCCAGCTCACCAGCAGGACAGACTAACACTGAAGCTTTCTTT; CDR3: CASSPAGQTNTEAFF
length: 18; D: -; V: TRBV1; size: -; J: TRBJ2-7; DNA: TGCACCAGCAGCCACTCTAGTACACTAGCGGGGTATAAGTACGAGCAGTACTTC; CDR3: CTSSHSSTLAGYKYEQYF
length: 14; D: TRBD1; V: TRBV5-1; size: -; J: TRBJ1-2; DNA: TGCGCCAGCAGCCCGACAGGGGTTTCTGGAGGCTACACCTTC; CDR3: CASSPTGVSGGYTF
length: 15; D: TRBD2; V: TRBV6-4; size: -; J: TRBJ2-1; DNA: TGTGCCAGCACCAAGACTAGCGGGAGTTTTACTGAGCAGTTCTTC; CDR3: CASTKTSGSFTEQFF
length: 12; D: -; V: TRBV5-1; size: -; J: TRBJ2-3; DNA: TGCGCCAGCAGCCACGAGGTGGATACGCAGTATTTT; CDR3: CASSHEVDTQYF
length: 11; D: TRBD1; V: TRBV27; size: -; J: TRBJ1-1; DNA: TGTGCCAGCAGGGACAGGGAACGGGCTTTCTTT; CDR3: CASRDRERAFF
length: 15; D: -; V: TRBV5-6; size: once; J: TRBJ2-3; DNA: TGTGCCAGCAGCTTGTTGGGGAGTGGGGCAGATACGCAGTATTTT; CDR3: CASSLLGSGADTQYF
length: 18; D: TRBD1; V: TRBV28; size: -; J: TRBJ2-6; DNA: TGTGCCAGCAGTTTATTGCTTGGGACAGGGGCTGGGGCCAACGTCCTGACTTTC; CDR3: CASSLLLGTGAGANVLTF
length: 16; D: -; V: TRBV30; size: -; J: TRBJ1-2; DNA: TGTGCCTGGAGCCCCCCGAGCGGGGGCAAAGGGGGTGGCTACACCTTC; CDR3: CAWSPPSGGKGGGYTF
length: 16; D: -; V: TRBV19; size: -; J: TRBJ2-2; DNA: TGTGCCAGTAGTGCCCTGCGGGGCCAGAACACCGGGGAGCTGTTTTTT; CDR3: CASSALRGQNTGELFF
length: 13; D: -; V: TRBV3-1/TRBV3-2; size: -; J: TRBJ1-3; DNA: TGTGCCAGCAGCCACCCCCCGTTGTACACCATATATTTT; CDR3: CASSHPPLYTIYF
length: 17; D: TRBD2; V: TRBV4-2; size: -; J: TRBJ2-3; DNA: TGTGCCAGCAGCCAAGGGGCGCCTAGCGGTAGCACAGATACGCAGTATTTT; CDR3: CASSQGAPSGSTDTQYF
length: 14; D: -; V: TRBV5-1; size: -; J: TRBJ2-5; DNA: TGCGCCAGCAGCGTCGGACAGATACAAGAGACCCAGTACTTC; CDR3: CASSVGQIQETQYF
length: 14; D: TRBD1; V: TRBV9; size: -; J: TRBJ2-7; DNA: TGTGCCAGCAGCGTAGGACAGGGAACCTACGAGCAGTACTTC; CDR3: CASSVGQGTYEQYF
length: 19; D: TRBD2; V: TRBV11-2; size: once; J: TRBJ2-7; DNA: TGTGCCAGCAGCCCCCGCGATCTGGGACTAGCGGGGCGGTCCTACGAGCAGTACTTC; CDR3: CASSPRDLGLAGRSYEQYF
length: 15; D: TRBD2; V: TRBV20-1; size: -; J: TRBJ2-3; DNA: TGCAGTGCTAGTGGGACTAGCGGGAGCACAGATACGCAGTATTTT; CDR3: CSASGTSGSTDTQYF
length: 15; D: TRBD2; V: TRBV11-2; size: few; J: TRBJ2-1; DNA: TGTGCCAGCAGCTTGGGACTAGCGGGGCTTGATGAGCAGTTCTTC; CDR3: CASSLGLAGLDEQFF
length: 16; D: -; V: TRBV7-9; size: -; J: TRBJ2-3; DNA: TGTGCCAGCAGCTTAGTTGCGGGAACTAGCACAGATACGCAGTATTTT; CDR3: CASSLVAGTSTDTQYF
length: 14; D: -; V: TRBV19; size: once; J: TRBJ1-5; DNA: TGTGCCAGTAGTATAGAAGGCGGATATCAGCCCCAGCATTTT; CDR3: CASSIEGGYQPQHF
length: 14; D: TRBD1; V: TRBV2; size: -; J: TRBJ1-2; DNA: TGTGCCAGCAGTACAGGGGGCTCTAACTATGGCTACACCTTC; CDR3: CASSTGGSNYGYTF
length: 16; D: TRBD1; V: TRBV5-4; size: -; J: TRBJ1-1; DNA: TGTGCCAGCAGACGTAACAGGGGGAATATGAACACTGAAGCTTTCTTT; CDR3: CASRRNRGNMNTEAFF
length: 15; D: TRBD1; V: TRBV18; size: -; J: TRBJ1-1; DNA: TGTGCCAGCTCACCTAAGCTACAGGGGTGGACTGAAGCTTTCTTT; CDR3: CASSPKLQGWTEAFF
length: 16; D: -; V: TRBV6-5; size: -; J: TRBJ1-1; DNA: TGTGCCAGCAGTTACTCGTCCGCAGGGAAGACCGCTGAAGCTTTCTTT; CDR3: CASSYSSAGKTAEAFF
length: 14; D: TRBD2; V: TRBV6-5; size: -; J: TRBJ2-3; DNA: TGTGCCGGAACTAGCGGGGGGGCGTCAGATACGCAGTATTTT; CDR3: CAGTSGGASDTQYF
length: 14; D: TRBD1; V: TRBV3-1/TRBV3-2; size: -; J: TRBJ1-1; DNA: TGTGCCAGCAGTTCACAGGGGGCGAACACTGAAGCTTTCTTT; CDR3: CASSSQGANTEAFF
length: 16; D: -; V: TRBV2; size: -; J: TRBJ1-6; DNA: TGTGCCAGCAGCCCCAGGGTTTTGTCCTATAATTCACCCCTCCACTTT; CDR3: CASSPRVLSYNSPLHF
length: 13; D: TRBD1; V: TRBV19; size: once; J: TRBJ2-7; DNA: TGTGCCAGTAGGGGGACAGGGACCAACGAGCAGTACTTC; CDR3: CASRGTGTNEQYF
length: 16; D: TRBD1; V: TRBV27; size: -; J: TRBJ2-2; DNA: TGTGCCAGCAGTCCCACAGGGGGCCTCTTTTCTGGGGAGCTGTTTTTT; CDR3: CASSPTGGLFSGELFF
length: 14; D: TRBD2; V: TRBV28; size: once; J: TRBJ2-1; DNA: TGTGCCAGCAGAGGGGATAGCGGGGCGGGTGAGCAGTTCTTC; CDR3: CASRGDSGAGEQFF
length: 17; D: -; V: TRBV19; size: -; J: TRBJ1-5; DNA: TGTGCCAGTAGTATGGAGGGTTTGGGCTATAGCAATCAGCCCCAGCATTTT; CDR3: CASSMEGLGYSNQPQHF
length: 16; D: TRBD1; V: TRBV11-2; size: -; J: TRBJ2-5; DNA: TGTGCCAGCAGCCAACAACTAATGACAGGGAAAGAGACCCAGTACTTC; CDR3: CASSQQLMTGKETQYF
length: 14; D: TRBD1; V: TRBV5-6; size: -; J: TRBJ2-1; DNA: TGTGCCAGCAGCTGGGACAGTTCCTACAATGAGCAGTTCTTC; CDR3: CASSWDSSYNEQFF
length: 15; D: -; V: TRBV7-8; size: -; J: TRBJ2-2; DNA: TGTGCCAGCAGCTTCGGCAAAGCGGACACCGGGGAGCTGTTTTTT; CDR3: CASSFGKADTGELFF
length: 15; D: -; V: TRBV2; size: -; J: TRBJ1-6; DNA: TGTGCCAGCAGTGAAGCACTGCGGGATAATTCACCCCTCCACTTT; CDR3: CASSEALRDNSPLHF
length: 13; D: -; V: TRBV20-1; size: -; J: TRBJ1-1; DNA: TGCAGTGCTACTGAACAGGGAAACACTGAAGCTTTCTTT; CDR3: CSATEQGNTEAFF
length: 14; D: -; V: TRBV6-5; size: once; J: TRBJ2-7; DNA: TGTGCCAGCAGTCGTACACAACTAGTTCACGAGCAGTACTTC; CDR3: CASSRTQLVHEQYF
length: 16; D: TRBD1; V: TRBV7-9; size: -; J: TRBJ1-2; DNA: TGTGCCAGCAGCCTAGGGACAGGGGGCGACACATATGGCTACACCTTC; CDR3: CASSLGTGGDTYGYTF
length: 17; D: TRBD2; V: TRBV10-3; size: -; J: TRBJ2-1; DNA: TGTGCCATCAGCGATCTATGGACTAGCGGCCAAAACAATGAGCAGTTCTTC; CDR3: CAISDLWTSGQNNEQFF
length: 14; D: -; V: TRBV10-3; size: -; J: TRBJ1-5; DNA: TGTGCCATCAGTGAGACAGGAACCCTACAGCCCCAGCATTTT; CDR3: CAISETGTLQPQHF
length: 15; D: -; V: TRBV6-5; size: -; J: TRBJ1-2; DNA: TGTGCCACCAGGCCGGGGAGCGGCGCTAGCTATGGCTACACCTTC; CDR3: CATRPGSGASYGYTF
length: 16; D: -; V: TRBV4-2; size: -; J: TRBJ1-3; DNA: TGTGCCAGCAGCCAAGAGCGCAGGGGAACTATAAACACCATATATTTT; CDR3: CASSQERRGTINTIYF
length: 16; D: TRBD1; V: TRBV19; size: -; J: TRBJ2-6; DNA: TGTGCCAGTAGACCTACAGGGGGCGCTGGGGCCAACGTCCTGACTTTC; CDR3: CASRPTGGAGANVLTF
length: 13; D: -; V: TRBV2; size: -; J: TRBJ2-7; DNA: TGTGCCAGCAGAGAACAGGGTCCTATCGAGCAGTACTTC; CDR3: CASREQGPIEQYF
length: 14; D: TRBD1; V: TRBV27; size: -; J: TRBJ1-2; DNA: TGTGCCAGCAGGACGACAGGGGGGAACTATGGCTACACCTTC; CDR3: CASRTTGGNYGYTF
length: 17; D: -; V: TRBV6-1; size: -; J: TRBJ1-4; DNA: TGTGCCAGCAGTGGGCAGGCGGGTTTTGCAACTAATGAAAAACTGTTTTTT; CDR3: CASSGQAGFATNEKLFF
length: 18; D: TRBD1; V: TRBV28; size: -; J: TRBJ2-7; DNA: TGTGCCAGCAGTTTCTCCCTAGGACAGGGGGCCACGAGGTACGAGCAGTACTTC; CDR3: CASSFSLGQGATRYEQYF
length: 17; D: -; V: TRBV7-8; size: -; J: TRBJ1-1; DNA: TGTGCCAGCAGCGAACGGGGGACGGGACGGGTGAACACTGAAGCTTTCTTT; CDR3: CASSERGTGRVNTEAFF
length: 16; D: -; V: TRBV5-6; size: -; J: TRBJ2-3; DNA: TGTGCCAGCAGCTTCCGGGAGAGGACTAGCACAGATACGCAGTATTTT; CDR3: CASSFRERTSTDTQYF